This T cell receptor beta chain emerged from a study of technical replicates of blood from a handful of donors listed by TCRdb under 2017. The receptor library was made with the immunoSEQ multiplex PCR assay. Held by TCRdb, this immuneACCESS table contains in-frame sequences only and omits some clones. Under half of the omission traces to an unresolved V gene where checked; the cause of the rest is unknown. This sample comprises under 95,000 clones, roughly 94% of them detected only once. The top ten constitute 0.25% to 0.3% of the sample. A note on this clone: No cognate antigen has been identified for it. Base qualities are not at hand, and no much larger clone is one base apart.

The germline V gene (reference sequence) sets CDR1 to GTSNPN and CDR2 to SVGIG. V and J lose 4 bases and 5 bases, and a span of 14 bases separates them. Taken from cysteine to phenylalanine, the CDR3 has 14 residues. Just CDR3 DNA is preserved here, 42 bases in frame from base 1. The chain employs TRBV30 and TRBJ2-2, with TRBD2 tentatively as D gene (5 bases match). What was sequenced was T cells isolated from PBMCs. The sequence came from a human donor in good health. The DNA is TGTGCCTGGAAGGGCCAGCGGTGGACCGGGGAGCTGTTTTTT. The encoded protein is CAWKGQRWTGELFF.